This TCR beta chain derives from a study of blood T cells in healthy people across ages. This clonotype has at least ten counts. What it recognizes is unknown. At one end, the junction sequence differs from germline, possibly due to a read error. A second about 6 to 11 cycle PCR used barcoded and J-beta primers. Every cDNA was tagged by a template-switch adaptor with 12 random nucleotides. TCRdb used MiXCR to reprocess the 5' RACE reads, holding one entry per CDR3 protein. The sample includes around 900,000 distinct CDR3 sequences, around 26% of them seen just once. CDR1 is DFQATT and CDR2 is SNEGSKA in the germline V gene (reference sequence). There are 11 residues in the CDR3. Study outcomes and limitations: Versus aged donors, long-lived donors had higher diversity and more naive CD4+ cells.

The donors, all healthy, were Caucasians living in Russia, aged roughly 6 to 100. The authors isolated at least 7 million PBMCs per sample. This receptor was identified in an elderly woman in good health. This chain connects TRBV20-1 to TRBJ1-4; D unresolved. The sequencing sample was made of blood. The CDR3 region is CTIATNEKLFF. The CDR3 nucleotides are TGTACGATCGCAACTAATGAAAAACTGTTTTTT.